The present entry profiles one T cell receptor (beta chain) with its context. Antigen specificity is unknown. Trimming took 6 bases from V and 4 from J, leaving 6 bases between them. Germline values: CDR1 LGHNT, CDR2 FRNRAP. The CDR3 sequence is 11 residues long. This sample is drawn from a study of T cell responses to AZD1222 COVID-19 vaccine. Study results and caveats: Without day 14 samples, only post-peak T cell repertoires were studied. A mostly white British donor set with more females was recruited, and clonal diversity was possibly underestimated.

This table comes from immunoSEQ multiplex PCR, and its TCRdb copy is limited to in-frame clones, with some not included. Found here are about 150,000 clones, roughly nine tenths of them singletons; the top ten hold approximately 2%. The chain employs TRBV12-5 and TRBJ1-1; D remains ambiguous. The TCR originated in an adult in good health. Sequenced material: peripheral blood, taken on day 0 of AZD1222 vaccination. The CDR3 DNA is TGTGCTAGTGGGCTGGGCACTGAAGCTTTCTTT. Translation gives CASGLGTEAFF.